The 18 T cell receptor beta chains reported below all come from one sample, sequenced in a study of T cell repertoires in cytomegalovirus infection. TCRdb reprocessed the reads via MiXCR and lists one record per CDR3 protein. The sample records about 530,000 distinct CDR3 sequences, 26% being singletons. The material sequenced was PBMCs. The receptor set was obtained from a human donor in good health (CMV status not recorded). Some clones in this sample may be carry-over from other donors' samples.

The chain couples TRBV6-5 to TRBJ1-1; D not certain. CDR3 length: 14 amino acids. V was trimmed by 4 bases and J by 2 bases, leaving 11 bases between them. In germline, CDR1 is MNHEY, CDR2 SVGAGI. CDR3 loop: CASSSRARNTEAFF. CDR3 in DNA: TGTGCCAGCAGTTCCCGGGCCCGAAACACTGAAGCTTTCTTT.

This clonotype was counted only a few times. This rearrangement joins TRBV12-3 or TRBV12-4 to TRBJ2-3; 10 bases map to TRBD2. V was clipped by 5 bases and J by 7 bases; unmatched bases: 12. The CDR3 runs 16 residues. The CDR3 spells CASSPLLAGARNTQYF. The CDR3 region has the DNA TGTGCCAGCAGTCCCCTTCTAGCGGGAGCGAGAAATACGCAGTATTTT.

V and J are TRBV20-1 and TRBJ2-1; perhaps D is TRBD1 or TRBD2 (5 bases each). The CDR3 is 15 amino acids. V lost 1 base to trimming and J lost 9 bases, with 19 bases between them. Germline-derived CDR1 and CDR2 are DFQATT and SNEGSKA (reference sequence). DNA of the CDR3: TGCAGTGCTAGAGTTCTAGCCGGGGCTAGTCGTGAGCAGTTCTTC. This encodes CSARVLAGASREQFF.

The V call is TRBV6-1, the J call TRBJ2-5; TRBD1 might be the D (5 bases). V lost 5 bases and J lost 8, with 15 bases in between. The CDR3 length is 13 residues. The germline CDR1 and CDR2 sequences are MNHNS and SASEGT. The CDR3 coding sequence is TGTGCCAGCAGTTCAGGGCCGATGGGCACCCAGTACTTC. It yields the protein CASSSGPMGTQYF.

The chain employs TRBV24-1 and TRBJ2-1; tentative D call: TRBD1 (5 bases). In germline, CDR1 is KGHDR, CDR2 SFDVKD. The CDR3 covers 13 residues. Between the trimmed V and J ends, which lost 7 bases and 2 bases, there was a span of 8 bases. The CDR3 is CATRAGPYNEQFF. CDR3 DNA: TGTGCCACCAGGGCAGGGCCCTACAATGAGCAGTTCTTC.

In nucleotides, the CDR3 is TGTGCCAGCAGACGGGTGCACACCGGGGAGCTGTTTTTT. Amino acids: CASRRVHTGELFF. This chain connects TRBV7-2 to TRBJ2-2; D not certain. V was clipped by 6 bases and J by 3 bases, with 8 bases between them. This CDR3 spans 13 amino acids. Germline loops: CDR1 SGHTA, CDR2 FQGNSA.

This clonotype turned up a few times. The chain carries TRBV29-1 and TRBJ2-4; maybe TRBD2 (5 bases). The germline CDR1 and CDR2 sequences are SQVTM and ANQGSEA. This CDR3 is 13 amino acids long. V dropped 3 bases and J dropped 5 bases, with 11 bases sitting between them. The CDR3 nucleotides are TGCAGCGTTGATCCCAGCGGCCAAAACATTCAGTACTTC. Protein product: CSVDPSGQNIQYF.

The rearrangement links TRBV6-2 or TRBV6-3 to TRBJ2-1; 10 bases align to TRBD2. The CDR3 is 15 amino acids. Per germline, CDR1 MNHEY and CDR2 SVGEGT. J was trimmed by 7 bases and V by 4 bases; bases with no gene match: 7. CDR3: CASSWLAGVRNEQFF. The CDR3 region has the DNA TGTGCCAGCAGTTGGCTAGCGGGAGTACGAAATGAGCAGTTCTTC.

This rearrangement joins TRBV6-5 to TRBJ1-5; a possible D gene is TRBD1 (6 bases). Germline V gene sequence: CDR1 MNHEY, CDR2 SVGAGI. The CDR3 extends over 13 amino acids. Trimming removed 5 bases at V and 4 bases at J, with 9 bases between. The CDR3 loop is CASSTDRNQPQHF. The CDR3 bases are TGTGCCAGCAGTACCGACAGGAATCAGCCCCAGCATTTT.

This clonotype was counted a few times. The chain is built from TRBV6-6 and TRBJ1-5, with unresolved D. Trimming removed 0 bases at V and 9 bases at J, with 9 bases between. CDR3 size: 13 residues. CDR1 is MNHNY and CDR2 is SVGAGI in the germline V gene (reference sequence). The CDR3 DNA sequence: TGTGCCAGCAGTTACTCGAGAGATCGGCCCCAGCATTTT. This encodes CASSYSRDRPQHF.

V gene TRBV7-9 combines with J gene TRBJ1-2, with 11 positions matching TRBD1. Germline assignment: CDR1 SEHNR and CDR2 FQNEAQ (reference sequence). The ends lost 5 bases at V and 4 bases at J; junction bases unmatched: 12. The CDR3 consists of 17 residues. The CDR3 sequence is CASSATRAGQGGYGYTF. DNA for the CDR3: TGTGCCAGCAGCGCAACAAGAGCGGGACAGGGGGGCTATGGCTACACCTTC.

This clonotype was detected once. The chain joins TRBV5-6 to TRBJ1-1, with a weak D call TRBD1 (5 bases). Germline loops: CDR1 SGHDT, CDR2 YYEEEE. There are 14 residues in the CDR3. V gave up 3 bases and J gave up 7 bases, with 16 bases separating them. The CDR3 loop reads CASSSQGRNHEAFF. For the CDR3, the DNA is TGTGCCAGCAGCTCCCAGGGACGCAATCATGAAGCTTTCTTT.

The CDR3 sequence: CASSPRIRTDTEAFF. The CDR3 coding sequence is TGTGCCAGCAGCCCAAGGATCCGTACGGACACTGAAGCTTTCTTT. The V and J genes are TRBV11-3 and TRBJ1-1; D unresolved. The CDR3 extends over 15 amino acids. V dropped 5 bases and J dropped 3 bases, with 16 bases sitting between them. Germline V gene data show CDR1 as SGHNT and CDR2 as YENEEA.

This clonotype has ten or more counts. The genes are TRBV7-2 and TRBJ1-3; D gene ambiguous. Trimming cost V 5 bases and J 2 bases, with 13 bases left between them. Germline CDR1 and CDR2: SGHTA and FQGNSA. This CDR3 has 15 residues. The CDR3 DNA follows: TGTGCCAGCAGCGAACTTTTCTCCCCTGGAAACACCATATATTTT. Translating it yields CASSELFSPGNTIYF.

Note on this clonotype: Sequence at one end of the junction differs from germline and may be a read error. This chain connects TRBV5-3 to TRBJ2-4; D may be TRBD1 (7 bases). TRBV5-3 is an open reading frame, and its role is uncertain. The CDR3 consists of 16 residues. The CDR3 bases are TGTGCCAGCAGCTTCTCCACAGGGGTGGAGGGAAACATTCAGTACTTC. Its translation: CASSFSTGVEGNIQYF.

The chain is built from TRBV7-2 and TRBJ2-1; D possibly corresponds to TRBD2 (6 bases). V lost 5 bases and J 4 bases, leaving 12 bases between the germline ends. The CDR3 length is 14 residues. Germline lookup yields CDR1 SGHTA and CDR2 FQGNSA. The CDR3 protein is CASSGSGGYNEQFF. In DNA, the CDR3 is TGTGCCAGCAGCGGGAGTGGGGGGTACAATGAGCAGTTCTTC.

This chain links TRBV28 with TRBJ2-2; tentatively, D is TRBD1 (5 bases). Germline CDR1 MDHEN, CDR2 SYDVKM. Trimming cost V 2 bases and J 5 bases, with 15 bases left between them. This CDR3 is 16 amino acids long. The CDR3 loop reads CASSLRQGVGTGELFF. In DNA, the CDR3 is TGTGCCAGCAGTTTAAGGCAGGGCGTAGGGACCGGGGAGCTGTTTTTT.

This clonotype has just a few counts. The CDR3 DNA is TGCGCCAGCAGTTATCGAGAGGGGCCTGGGGCCAACGTCCTGACTTTC. This sequence encodes CASSYREGPGANVLTF. The genes are TRBV4-1 and TRBJ2-6; perhaps D is TRBD1 or TRBD2 (5 bases each). V lost 6 bases to trimming and J lost 2 bases, with 14 bases between them. The CDR3 length is 16 residues. Germline V gives CDR1 MGHRA, CDR2 YSYEKL.